The 25 T cell receptor beta chains in this list originate from one sample, sequenced in a study of tumor and adjacent non-tumor tissue in lung cancer. The library came from three nested PCR rounds adapted from ARM-PCR protocols. TCRdb used MiXCR to reprocess the multiplex PCR reads, holding one entry per CDR3 protein. Found here are 70,000 to 90,000 distinct CDR3 sequences, under 80% of them singletons; the top ten hold roughly 12%. RNA was extracted from bulk tissue without any cell sorting. The sample comprised lung tumor tissue. These receptors were obtained from a woman aged 50 to 60 with non-small cell lung cancer.

This chain connects TRBV28 to TRBJ2-7, with TRBD2 as a possible D gene (5 bases). The CDR3 is 12 amino acids. The V and J ends lost 10 bases and 3 bases respectively, with 13 bases between them. From germline, CDR1 is MDHEN and CDR2 SYDVKM. DNA of the CDR3: TGTGCCACAAGCGGCAGTAGCTACGAGCAGTACTTC. It codes for CATSGSSYEQYF.

On this clonotype: The junction departs from the called germline gene at one end, perhaps through a read error. The genes are TRBV24-1 and TRBJ2-1; no clear D gene. The CDR3 has 17 residues. Per the germline V gene, CDR1 is KGHDR and CDR2 is SFDVKD. The DNA for the CDR3 is TGTGCCACAAGTGATCCTTACTACACGGACGCTGGCAATGAGCAGTTCTTC. Its protein product is CATSDPYYTDAGNEQFF.

The CDR3 sequence is CSVRAGLAGSADTQYF. The CDR3 DNA follows: TGCAGCGTCCGAGCAGGACTAGCGGGATCAGCAGATACGCAGTATTTT. The chain combines TRBV29-1 with TRBJ2-3; 12 nucleotides agree with TRBD2. The CDR3 has 16 residues. J was trimmed by 4 bases and V by 6 bases; bases with no gene match: 11. Germline assignment: CDR1 SQVTM and CDR2 ANQGSEA.

V is TRBV29-1 and J is TRBJ1-5; D is undetermined. V gave up 4 bases and J gave up 7 bases, with 17 bases separating them. Germline CDR1 SQVTM, CDR2 ANQGSEA. The CDR3 has 14 residues. This chain's CDR3 is CSVVEGNAGQPQHF. CDR3 DNA sequence: TGCAGCGTTGTTGAAGGGAACGCGGGACAGCCCCAGCATTTT. Drawing the rest from reference TRBV29-1 and TRBJ1-5, the complete variable domain is SAVISQKPSRDICQRGTSLTIQCQVDSQVTMMFWYRQQPGQSLTLIATANQGSEATYESGFVIDKFPISRPNLTFSTLTVSNMSPEDSSIYLCSVVEGNAGQPQHFGDGTRLSIL.

In the case of this clonotype: This sequence may be a read error, since a much larger clone differs from it by one base. This chain's CDR3 is CSVRNTYEQYF. DNA of the CDR3: TGCAGTGTTAGAAATACCTACGAGCAGTACTTC. This chain links TRBV20-1 with TRBJ2-7; no clear D. The CDR3 totals 11 residues. Germline loops: CDR1 DFQATT, CDR2 SNEGSKA (reference sequence).

A remark on this clonotype: The germline gene is not matched at one end of the junction; a read error may be the cause. The chain is built from TRBV4-2 and TRBJ2-7; D possibly corresponds to TRBD2 (5 bases). Germline assignment: CDR1 LGHNA and CDR2 YNFKEQ. CDR3 size: 11 residues. The CDR3 sequence: CTSGTDYEQCF. As DNA, the CDR3 is TGTACCAGTGGTACCGACTACGAGCAGTGCTTC.

This clonotype was observed once. At one of its ends the junction is not consistent with the germline gene, which may arise from a read error. The chain couples TRBV5-1 to TRBJ1-6; D is perhaps TRBD1 (6 bases). The CDR3 spans 15 residues. The germline gives CDR1 SGHRS, CDR2 YFSETQ. CDR3 sequence: CTSSLGGLENSPLHF. Written as DNA, the CDR3 is TGCACCAGCAGTTTGGGGGGCTTAGAAAACTCACCCCTCCACTTT.

This clonotype rates as large. CDR3 region: CSFISGRAIHEQYF. CDR3 coding DNA: TGCAGCTTCATCAGCGGGAGGGCAATCCACGAGCAGTACTTC. The chain has TRBV29-1 and TRBJ2-7, with 10 nucleotides matching TRBD2. The CDR3 has 14 residues. Germline V gene data show CDR1 as SQVTM and CDR2 as ANQGSEA. J lost 5 bases, V lost 8 bases, and 12 bases had no gene match.

Turning to this clonotype: Possible read error: a much larger clone is one base away. This chain joins TRBV25-1 and TRBJ2-5; perhaps TRBD2 as D (6 bases). V lost 4 bases and J lost 0, with 18 bases in between. The CDR3 length is 17 residues. The germline V gene encodes CDR1 MGHDK and CDR2 SYGVNS. The CDR3 spells CASSASGRCRHQETQYF. The CDR3 region has the DNA TGTGCCAGCAGTGCCTCGGGGAGGTGCAGGCACCAAGAGACCCAGTACTTC.

For this clonotype: A much larger clonotype is one base distant, so this may be a read error. The rearrangement uses TRBV28 and TRBJ1-5; TRBD1 matches at 7 bases. The CDR3 sequence is 15 residues long. The germline V gene encodes CDR1 MDHEN and CDR2 SYDVKM. The CDR3 DNA sequence: TGTACCAGCAGTTTCGGGACAGCCTATTATCAGCCCCAGCATTTT. This translates into CTSSFGTAYYQPQHF.

With regard to this clonotype: A much larger clone sits a single nucleotide away, making a read error possible. The rearrangement links TRBV28 to TRBJ2-1; D is uncertain. There are 11 residues in the CDR3. Germline V gene lookup returns CDR1 MDHEN and CDR2 SYDVKM. CDR3 in DNA: TGTGCCACCATTAGGTCTTGGATAACGGTCTTC. This sequence encodes CATIRSWITVF.

Note on this clonotype: Since a much larger clone is just one base distant, this may be a read error. It is likely a read error, because the conserved phenylalanine at the end of the CDR3 is missing. The chain links TRBV20-1 to TRBJ2-1; 16 positions agree with TRBD2. Germline V gene data show CDR1 as DFQATT and CDR2 as SNEGSKA (reference sequence). The length of the CDR3 is 18 residues. V lost 5 bases and J lost 0; bases outside the gene matches: 7. In DNA form, the CDR3 reads TGCAGTGCTCCCGGGGGACTAGCGGGAGGGAGCTCCTACAATGAGCAGTTCTAC. As protein: CSAPGGLAGGSSYNEQFY.

As to this clonotype: Its ends do not fully match the called genes, so a read error is possible. The chain recombines TRBV6-2 or TRBV6-3 with TRBJ1-2; D call uncertain. Per the germline V gene, CDR1 is MNHEY and CDR2 is SVGEGT. The CDR3 consists of 15 residues. CDR3 DNA sequence: TGTGCCAGCAATTACGTACGAGGCGACTCCAATGGCTACACCTTC. As protein: CASNYVRGDSNGYTF.

V usage is TRBV11-2 and J usage is TRBJ2-1; no definite D call. The CDR3 is 13 residues long. Trimming left V 5 bases short and J 6 bases short, with 11 bases between. CDR1 is SGHAT and CDR2 is FQNNGV in the germline V gene. The CDR3, as DNA: TGTGCCAGCAGCCTAAAGGCGGTCAATGAGCAGTTCTTC. It is translated as CASSLKAVNEQFF.

About this clonotype itself: This could be a read error, since a much larger clone is one nucleotide away. V gene TRBV7-9 combines with J gene TRBJ2-5, with D possibly being TRBD1 (5 bases). This CDR3 contains 14 residues. Germline V gene sequence: CDR1 SEHNR, CDR2 FQNEAQ (reference sequence). CDR3: CTSSLGDSRETQYF. CDR3 DNA: TGTACCAGCAGCTTAGGTGACAGCCGAGAGACCCAGTACTTC. Full variable domain (missing parts from reference TRBV7-9 and TRBJ2-5): DTGVSQNPRHKITKRGQNVTFRCDPISEHNRLYWYRQTLGQGPEFLTYFQNEAQLEKSRLLSDRFSAERPKGSFSTLEIQRTEQGDSAMYLCTSSLGDSRETQYFGPGTRLLVL.

This clonotype came up a few times. Possible read error: a much larger clone is one base away. This chain joins TRBV28 and TRBJ2-7, with TRBD2 identical over 8 bases. The CDR3 spans 11 residues. CDR1 is MDHEN, CDR2 SYDVKM, per germline. The CDR3 region has the DNA TGTGCCAGCAGTTCCGGGGGGGAGCGGTACTTC. This codes for CASSSGGERYF.

Many counts were recorded for this clonotype. The rearrangement links TRBV28 to TRBJ2-2; D is perhaps TRBD2 (5 bases). Trimming removed 5 bases at V and 4 bases at J, with 17 bases between. The CDR3 contains 16 residues. Per germline, CDR1 MDHEN and CDR2 SYDVKM. CDR3 protein: CASSRRMDGLTGELFF. In DNA, the CDR3 is TGTGCCAGCAGTCGGAGAATGGACGGACTCACCGGGGAGCTGTTTTTT.

Regarding this clonotype: A single base separates this from a much larger clone, so it may be a read error. This chain links TRBV20-1 with TRBJ2-1, with TRBD1 matching 10 bases. This CDR3 is built from 14 residues. In germline, CDR1 is DFQATT, CDR2 SNEGSKA (reference sequence). J gave up 4 bases and V 6 bases, and 6 bases lay outside the gene matches. For the CDR3, the DNA is TGCAGTGCCCGGGGGGGACAGGGGTACAATGAGCAGTTCTTC. Amino acid sequence: CSARGGQGYNEQFF.

In regard to this clonotype: Mismatch with germline at one junction end may stem from a read error. The CDR3 region has the DNA TGTGCCATCAGTGAGACCTCGGGGACAGGGAGAAATGAGCTGTTCTTC. Protein product: CAISETSGTGRNELFF. The chain links TRBV10-3 to TRBJ2-1; 9 bases are a match to TRBD1. Germline CDR1 reads ENHRY; CDR2 reads SYGVKD. This CDR3 contains 16 residues.

Notes on this clonotype: The junction shows a germline mismatch at one end, possibly a read error. This rearrangement joins TRBV6-6 to TRBJ2-7, with D possibly TRBD1 on 6 matching bases. Per germline, CDR1 MNHNY and CDR2 SVGAGI (reference sequence). This CDR3 has 14 residues. The CDR3 here is CASADQGPSYEQYF. In DNA, the CDR3 is TGTGCCAGCGCGGACCAGGGGCCCTCCTACGAGCAATACTTC.

Within the sample, this clonotype is medium-sized (0.01 to 0.1%). The rearrangement joins TRBV10-3 to TRBJ1-1, with unresolved D. Germline CDR1 ENHRY, CDR2 SYGVKD. V dropped 2 bases and J dropped 1 base, with 5 bases sitting between them. CDR3 size: 13 residues. The CDR3 spells CAISEITNTEAFF. CDR3 DNA: TGTGCCATCAGTGAGATAACGAACACTGAAGCTTTCTTT.

This clonotype came up many times. V is TRBV12-3 or TRBV12-4 and J is TRBJ2-7; 7 nucleotides agree with TRBD1. The CDR3 totals 12 residues. V lost 6 bases, J lost 6 bases, and 5 bases stayed unmatched. Written as DNA, the CDR3 is TGTGCCAGCAGCCGAAACAGGGGCGAGCAGTACTTC. Translated, it gives CASSRNRGEQYF.

On this clonotype: Sequence at one end of the junction differs from germline and may be a read error. V and J are TRBV10-2 and TRBJ2-1, with 11 nucleotides matching TRBD2. The CDR3 is made up of 18 amino acids. The germline CDR1 and CDR2 sequences are WSHSY and SAAADI. The CDR3 reads CASREFRGGLAGGDEQFF. Here the CDR3 DNA reads TGCGCCAGCAGAGAGTTCCGGGGTGGACTAGCGGGTGGAGATGAGCAGTTCTTC.

A single count supports this clonotype. V is TRBV5-1 and J is TRBJ2-3, with D maybe TRBD2 (5 bases). This CDR3 is 17 amino acids long. V lost 4 bases and J 4 bases, leaving 22 bases between the germline ends. The germline V gene encodes CDR1 SGHRS and CDR2 YFSETQ. CDR3 loop: CASSTGYYPREADTQYF. The DNA for the CDR3 is TGCGCCAGCAGCACCGGATACTACCCTCGGGAAGCAGATACGCAGTATTTT.

This clonotype was counted a few times. At one end the junction does not follow the germline gene, possibly because of a read error. V gene TRBV6-5 combines with J gene TRBJ2-3; maybe TRBD2 (5 bases). The CDR3 has 13 residues. Germline V gene sequence: CDR1 MNHEY, CDR2 SVGAGI. Here the CDR3 reads CASRRVISDTHYF. CDR3 bases: TGTGCCAGCAGGAGGGTGATCTCAGATACGCACTATTTT.